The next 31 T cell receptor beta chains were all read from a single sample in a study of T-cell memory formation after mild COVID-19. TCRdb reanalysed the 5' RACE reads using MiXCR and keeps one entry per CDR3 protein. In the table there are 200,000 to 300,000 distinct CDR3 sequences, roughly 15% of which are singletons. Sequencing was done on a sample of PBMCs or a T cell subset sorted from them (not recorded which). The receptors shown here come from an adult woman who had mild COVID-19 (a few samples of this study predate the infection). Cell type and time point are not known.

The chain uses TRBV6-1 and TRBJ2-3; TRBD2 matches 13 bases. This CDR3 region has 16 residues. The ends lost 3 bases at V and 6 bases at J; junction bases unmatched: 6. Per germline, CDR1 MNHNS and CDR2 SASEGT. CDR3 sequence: CASSEILAGGLDTQYF. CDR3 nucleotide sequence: TGTGCCAGCAGTGAGATACTAGCGGGGGGGCTGGATACGCAGTATTTT.

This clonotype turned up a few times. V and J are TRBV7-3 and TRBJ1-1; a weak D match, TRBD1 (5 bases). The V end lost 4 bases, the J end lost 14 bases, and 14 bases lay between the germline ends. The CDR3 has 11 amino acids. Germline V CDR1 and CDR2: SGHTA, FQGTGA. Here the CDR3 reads CASSSSGLVFF. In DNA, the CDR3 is TGTGCCAGCAGCTCCTCGGGACTTGTCTTCTTT.

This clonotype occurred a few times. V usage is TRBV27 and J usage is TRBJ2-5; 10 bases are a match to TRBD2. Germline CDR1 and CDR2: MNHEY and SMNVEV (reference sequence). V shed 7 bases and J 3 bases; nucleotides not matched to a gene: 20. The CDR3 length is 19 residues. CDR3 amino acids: CASTLPEGLAGVGEETQYF. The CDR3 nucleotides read TGTGCCAGCACTCTCCCTGAGGGGCTAGCGGGAGTAGGGGAAGAGACCCAGTACTTC.

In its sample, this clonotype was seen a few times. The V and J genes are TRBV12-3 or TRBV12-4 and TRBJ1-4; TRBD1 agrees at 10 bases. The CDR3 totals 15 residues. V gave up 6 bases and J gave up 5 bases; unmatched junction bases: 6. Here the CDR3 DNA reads TGTGCCAGCAGCTTGACAGGGGGCAGGAATGAAAAACTGTTTTTT. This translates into CASSLTGGRNEKLFF.

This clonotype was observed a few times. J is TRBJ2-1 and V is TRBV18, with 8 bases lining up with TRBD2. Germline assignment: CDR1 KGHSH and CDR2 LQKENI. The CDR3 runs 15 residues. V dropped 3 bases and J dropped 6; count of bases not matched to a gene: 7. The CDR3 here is CASSPSRGGPNEQFF. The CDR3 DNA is TGTGCCAGCTCACCTTCACGGGGGGGCCCCAATGAGCAGTTCTTC.

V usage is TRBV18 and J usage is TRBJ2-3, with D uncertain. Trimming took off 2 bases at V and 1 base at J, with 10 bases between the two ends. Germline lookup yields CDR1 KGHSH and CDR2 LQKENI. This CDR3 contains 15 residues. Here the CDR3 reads CASSPMASGTDTQYF. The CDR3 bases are TGTGCCAGCTCACCAATGGCCAGCGGCACAGATACGCAGTATTTT. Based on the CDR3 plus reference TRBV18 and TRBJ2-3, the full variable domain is NAGVMQNPRHLVRRRGQEARLRCSPMKGHSHVYWYRQLPEEGLKFMVYLQKENIIDESGMPKERFSAEFPKEGPSILRIQQVVRGDSAAYFCASSPMASGTDTQYFGPGTRLTVL.

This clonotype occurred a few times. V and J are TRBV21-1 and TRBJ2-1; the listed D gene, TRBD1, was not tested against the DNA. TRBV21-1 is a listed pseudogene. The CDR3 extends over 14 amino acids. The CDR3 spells CASTLSGGSNEQFF. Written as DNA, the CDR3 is TGTGCCAGCACCCTTTCCGGGGGAAGCAATGAGCAGTTCTTC.

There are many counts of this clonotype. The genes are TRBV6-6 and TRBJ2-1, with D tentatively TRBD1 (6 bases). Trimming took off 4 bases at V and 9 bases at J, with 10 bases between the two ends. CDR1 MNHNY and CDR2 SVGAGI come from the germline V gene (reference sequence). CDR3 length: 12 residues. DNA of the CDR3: TGTGCCAGCAGTTCGACAGGCGCTGAGCAGTTCTTC. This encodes CASSSTGAEQFF.

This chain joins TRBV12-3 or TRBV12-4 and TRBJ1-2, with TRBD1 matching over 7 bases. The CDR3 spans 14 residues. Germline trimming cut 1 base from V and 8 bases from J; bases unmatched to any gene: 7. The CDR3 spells CASSLVEGAGGYTF. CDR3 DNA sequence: TGTGCCAGCAGTTTAGTGGAGGGGGCGGGAGGCTACACCTTC.

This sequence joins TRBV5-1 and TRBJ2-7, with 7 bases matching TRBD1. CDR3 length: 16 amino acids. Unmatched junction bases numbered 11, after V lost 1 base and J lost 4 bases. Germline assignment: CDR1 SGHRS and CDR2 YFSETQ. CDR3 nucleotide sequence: TGCGCCAGCAGCTTGCACCAGGGGGAACCGCAGTACGAGCAGTACTTC. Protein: CASSLHQGEPQYEQYF. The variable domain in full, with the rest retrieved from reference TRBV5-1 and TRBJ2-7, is KAGVTQTPRYLIKTRGQQVTLSCSPISGHRSVSWYQQTPGQGLQFLFEYFSETQRNKGNFPGRFSGRQFSNSRSEMNVSTLELGDSALYLCASSLHQGEPQYEQYFGPGTRLTVT.

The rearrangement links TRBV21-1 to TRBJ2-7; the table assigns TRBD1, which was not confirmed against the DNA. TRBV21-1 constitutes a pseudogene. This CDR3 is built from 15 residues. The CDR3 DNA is TGTGCCAGCAGCAAAGAGGGCGGGCGCTCCTACGAGCAGTACTTC. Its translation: CASSKEGGRSYEQYF.

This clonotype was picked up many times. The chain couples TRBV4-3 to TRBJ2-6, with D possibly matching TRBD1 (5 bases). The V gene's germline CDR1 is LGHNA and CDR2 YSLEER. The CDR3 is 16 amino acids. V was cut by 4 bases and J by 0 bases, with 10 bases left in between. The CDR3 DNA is TGCGCCAGCAGCCGGCAAAGGGGCTCTGGGGCCAACGTCCTGACTTTC. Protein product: CASSRQRGSGANVLTF.

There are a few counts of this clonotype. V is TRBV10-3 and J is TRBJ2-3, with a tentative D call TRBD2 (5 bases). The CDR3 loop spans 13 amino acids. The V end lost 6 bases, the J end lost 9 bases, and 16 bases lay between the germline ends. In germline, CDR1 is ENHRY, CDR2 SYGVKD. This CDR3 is CAISPDSLRTQYF. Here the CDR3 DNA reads TGTGCCATCAGCCCGGACTCCCTAAGGACGCAGTATTTT.

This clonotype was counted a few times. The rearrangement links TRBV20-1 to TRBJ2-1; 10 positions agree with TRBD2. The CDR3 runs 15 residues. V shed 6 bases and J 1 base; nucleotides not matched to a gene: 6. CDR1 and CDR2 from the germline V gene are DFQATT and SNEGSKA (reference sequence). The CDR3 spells CSALAGAQSYNEQFF. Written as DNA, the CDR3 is TGCAGTGCGCTAGCGGGGGCTCAATCCTACAATGAGCAGTTCTTC.

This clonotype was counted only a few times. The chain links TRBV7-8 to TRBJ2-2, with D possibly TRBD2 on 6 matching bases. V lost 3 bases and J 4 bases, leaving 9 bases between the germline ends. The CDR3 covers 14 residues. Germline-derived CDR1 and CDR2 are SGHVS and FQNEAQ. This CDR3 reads CASSLGTRTGELFF. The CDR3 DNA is TGTGCCAGCAGCTTGGGGACTCGCACCGGGGAGCTGTTTTTT.

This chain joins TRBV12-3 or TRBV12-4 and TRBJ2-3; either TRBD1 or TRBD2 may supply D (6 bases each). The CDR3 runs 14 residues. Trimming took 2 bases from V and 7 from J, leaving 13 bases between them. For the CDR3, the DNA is TGTGCCAGCAGTTTAAGGGGGGCTTGGAATACGCAGTATTTT. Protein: CASSLRGAWNTQYF.

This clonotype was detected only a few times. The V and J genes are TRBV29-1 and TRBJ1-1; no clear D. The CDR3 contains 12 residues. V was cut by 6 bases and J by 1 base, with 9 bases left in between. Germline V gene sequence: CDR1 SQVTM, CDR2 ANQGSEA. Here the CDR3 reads CSVGSPNTEAFF. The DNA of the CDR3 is TGCAGCGTGGGATCGCCGAACACTGAAGCTTTCTTT.

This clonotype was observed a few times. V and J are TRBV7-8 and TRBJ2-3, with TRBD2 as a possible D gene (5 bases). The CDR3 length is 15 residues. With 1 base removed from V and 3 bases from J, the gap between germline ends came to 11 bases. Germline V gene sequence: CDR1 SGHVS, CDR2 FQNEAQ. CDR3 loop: CASSLGGVGTDTQYF. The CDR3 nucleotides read TGTGCCAGCAGCTTAGGGGGAGTGGGGACAGATACGCAGTATTTT.

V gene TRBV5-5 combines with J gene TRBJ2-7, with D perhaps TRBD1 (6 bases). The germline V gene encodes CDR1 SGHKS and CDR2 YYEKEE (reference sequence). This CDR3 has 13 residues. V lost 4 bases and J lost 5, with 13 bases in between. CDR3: CASSRPRGHEQYF. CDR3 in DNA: TGTGCCAGCAGCAGACCCAGGGGCCACGAGCAGTACTTC.

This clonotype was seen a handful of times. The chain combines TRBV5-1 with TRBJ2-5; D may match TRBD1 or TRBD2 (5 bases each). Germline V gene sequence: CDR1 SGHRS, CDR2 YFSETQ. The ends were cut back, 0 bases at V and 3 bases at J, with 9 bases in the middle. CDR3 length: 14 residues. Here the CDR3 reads CASSLAGAEETQYF. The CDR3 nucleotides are TGCGCCAGCAGCTTGGCCGGGGCGGAAGAGACCCAGTACTTC.

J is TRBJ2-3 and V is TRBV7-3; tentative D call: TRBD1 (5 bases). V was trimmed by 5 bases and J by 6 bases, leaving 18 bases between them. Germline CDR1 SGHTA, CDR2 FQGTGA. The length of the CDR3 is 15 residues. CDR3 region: CASSLGARREDTQYF. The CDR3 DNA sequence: TGTGCCAGCAGCCTTGGGGCCAGGCGTGAGGATACGCAGTATTTT. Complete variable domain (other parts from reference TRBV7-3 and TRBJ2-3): GAGVSQTPSNKVTEKGKYVELRCDPISGHTALYWYRQSLGQGPEFLIYFQGTGAADDSGLPNDRFFAVRPEGSVSTLKIQRTERGDSAVYLCASSLGARREDTQYFGPGTRLTVL.

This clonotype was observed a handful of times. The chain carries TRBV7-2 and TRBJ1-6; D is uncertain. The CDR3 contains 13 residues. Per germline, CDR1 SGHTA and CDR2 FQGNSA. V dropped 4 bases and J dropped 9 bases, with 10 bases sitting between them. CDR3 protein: CASSSRQISPLHF. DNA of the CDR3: TGTGCCAGCAGCTCAAGACAAATTTCACCCCTCCACTTT.

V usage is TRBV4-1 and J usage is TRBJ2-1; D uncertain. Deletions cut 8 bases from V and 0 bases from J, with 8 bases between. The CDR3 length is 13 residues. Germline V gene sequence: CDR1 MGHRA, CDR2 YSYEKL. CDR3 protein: CASASSSYNEQFF. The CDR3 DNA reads TGCGCCAGCGCATCGAGCTCCTACAATGAGCAGTTCTTC.

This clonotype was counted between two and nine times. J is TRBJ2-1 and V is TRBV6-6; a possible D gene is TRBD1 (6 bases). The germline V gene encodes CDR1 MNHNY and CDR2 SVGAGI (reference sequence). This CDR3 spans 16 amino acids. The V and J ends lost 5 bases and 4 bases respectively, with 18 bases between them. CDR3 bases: TGTGCCAGCAGTGCCAGGGGTGGTGTAGGGTACAATGAGCAGTTCTTC. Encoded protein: CASSARGGVGYNEQFF.

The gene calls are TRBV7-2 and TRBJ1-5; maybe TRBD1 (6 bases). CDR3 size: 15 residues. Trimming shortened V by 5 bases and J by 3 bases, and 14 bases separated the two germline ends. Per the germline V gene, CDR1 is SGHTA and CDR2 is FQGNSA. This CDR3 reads CASSPSGAYNQPQHF. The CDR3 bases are TGTGCCAGCAGCCCCTCGGGGGCTTACAATCAGCCCCAGCATTTT.

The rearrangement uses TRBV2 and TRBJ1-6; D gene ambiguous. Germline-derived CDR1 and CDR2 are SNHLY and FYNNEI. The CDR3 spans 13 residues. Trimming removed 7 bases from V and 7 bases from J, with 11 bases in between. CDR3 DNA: TGTGCCAGCAACGGGCGGAAAAATTCACCCCTCCACTTT. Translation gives CASNGRKNSPLHF.

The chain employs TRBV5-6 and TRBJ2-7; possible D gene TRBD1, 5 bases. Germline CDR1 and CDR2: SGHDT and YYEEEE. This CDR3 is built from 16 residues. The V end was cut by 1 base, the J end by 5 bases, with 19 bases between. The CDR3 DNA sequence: TGTGCCAGCAGCTTGCCGCCGGGCAGGGTAGTGAACGAGCAGTACTTC. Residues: CASSLPPGRVVNEQYF. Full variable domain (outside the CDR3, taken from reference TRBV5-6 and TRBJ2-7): DAGVTQSPTHLIKTRGQQVTLRCSPKSGHDTVSWYQQALGQGPQFIFQYYEEEERQRGNFPDRFSGHQFPNYSSELNVNALLLGDSALYLCASSLPPGRVVNEQYFGPGTRLTVT.

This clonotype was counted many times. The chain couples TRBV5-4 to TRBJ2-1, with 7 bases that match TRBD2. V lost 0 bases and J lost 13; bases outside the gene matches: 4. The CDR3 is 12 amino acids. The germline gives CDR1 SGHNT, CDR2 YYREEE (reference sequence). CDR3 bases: TGTGCCAGCAGCTTGGCGGGAGGTCATCAGTTCTTC. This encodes CASSLAGGHQFF.

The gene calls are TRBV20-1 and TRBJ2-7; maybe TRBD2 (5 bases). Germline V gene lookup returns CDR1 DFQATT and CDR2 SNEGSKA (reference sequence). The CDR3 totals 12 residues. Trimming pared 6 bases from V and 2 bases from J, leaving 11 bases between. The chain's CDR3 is CSAAGATYEQYF. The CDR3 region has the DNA TGCAGTGCCGCGGGTGCGACCTACGAGCAGTACTTC.

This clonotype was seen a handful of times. CDR3 nucleotides: TGTGCCAGCAGTACTAACAAGGTCCAAGAGACCCAGTACTTC. Its translation is CASSTNKVQETQYF. The chain uses TRBV6-2 or TRBV6-3 and TRBJ2-5; D is unresolved. This CDR3 is built from 14 residues. The V end lost 5 bases, the J end lost 1 base, and 11 bases lay between the germline ends. The germline V gene has CDR1 MNHEY and CDR2 SVGEGT.

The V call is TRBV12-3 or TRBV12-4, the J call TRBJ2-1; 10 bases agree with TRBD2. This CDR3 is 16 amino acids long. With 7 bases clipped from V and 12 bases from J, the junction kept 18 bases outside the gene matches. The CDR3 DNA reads TGTGCCAGCACCCCCCTAACTAGCGGGGTTCGCTCGGGGCAGTTCTTC. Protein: CASTPLTSGVRSGQFF.